The source of this T cell receptor beta chain is a study of blood T cell repertoires in COVID-19. Study information: Samples representing acute and convalescent COVID-19 were sourced from the United States, Italy and Spain. PBMCs, B-cell-depleted T cells, or T cells provided the cDNA or gDNA that made up the material.

The V gene's germline CDR1 is GTSNPN and CDR2 SVGIG (reference sequence). This CDR3 is built from 15 residues. Trimming shortened V by 2 bases and J by 4 bases, and 15 bases separated the two germline ends. Authors' processing steps: Amplification with reference gene primers provided the estimates of nucleated cell counts. Measured with immunoSEQ multiplex PCR; TCRdb has only the in-frame clones, and not every one. V and J calls and clone size are as listed in that table; D and trimming were resolved from the DNA. Of tens of thousands of clones detected, about nine tenths appear once; the ten largest clones hold roughly 13%.

The sequenced material came from peripheral blood. This TCR derives from a human donor in a cohort sampled during active COVID-19. V usage is TRBV30 and J usage is TRBJ1-5; D is unclear. In DNA form, the CDR3 reads TGTGCCTGGAGTCCGTTGGACGGAGGGAATCAGCCCCAGCATTTT. Translation gives CAWSPLDGGNQPQHF.